The sample holds many counts of the clone carrying this T cell receptor (beta chain). Antigen unknown. Per germline, CDR1 LGHDT and CDR2 YNNKEL (reference sequence). The CDR3 has 15 amino acids. V dropped 3 bases and J dropped 5; count of bases not matched to a gene: 9. These data are taken from a study of T cell repertoires in cytomegalovirus infection. General observations from the study: Carriage of CMV together with the relevant HLA was identifiable through cumulative public TCR beta family frequency. What dominated the ex vivo response were HLA-C-restricted CMV-specific TCR beta clonotypes.

In TCRdb, the reads were re-called with MiXCR into one record per CDR3 protein. Counted here are a few hundred thousand distinct CDR3 sequences, over 15% occurring once; the ten biggest clones make up about half. The gene calls are TRBV3-1 and TRBJ2-7; 8 bases line up with TRBD1. Source material: CD8+ T cells from PBMCs. The clonotype originates from a human donor in good health (CMV status not recorded). Some clones in this sample may be carry-over from other donors' samples. For the CDR3, the DNA is TGTGCCAGCAGCCATCCCGACAGGGGCTTCGACGAGCAGTACTTC. This translates into CASSHPDRGFDEQYF.